Following are 26 T cell receptor beta chains from one sample sequenced in a study of cytomegalovirus exposure and HLA in healthy donors. Vbeta (60) and Jbeta (13) primers were used in the PCR. Libraries were prepared by immunoSEQ multiplex PCR; TCRdb keeps only in-frame clonotypes and omits some of them. The sample contains about 120,000 clones, 63% of which appear only once. The sample consisted of PBMCs. The receptors were sampled from a man aged 35-49 years in good health and CMV-seropositive.

V usage is TRBV19 and J usage is TRBJ1-5; 10 bases map to TRBD1. This CDR3 region has 16 residues. In germline, CDR1 is LNHDA, CDR2 SQIVND (reference sequence). V dropped 8 bases and J dropped 1; count of bases not matched to a gene: 8. The CDR3 is CASGPKGQGSNQPQHF. DNA for the CDR3: TGTGCCAGTGGACCAAAGGGACAGGGGAGCAATCAGCCCCAGCATTTT.

The chain links TRBV10-2 to TRBJ1-6; 10 bases align to TRBD1. The CDR3 length is 16 residues. Germline assignment: CDR1 WSHSY and CDR2 SAAADI. V was pared by 2 bases and J by 9 bases, with 7 bases of the junction left unmatched. CDR3 nucleotide sequence: TGCGCCAGCAGTGAGATGGGGGGACAGGGGTCTTCACCCCTCCACTTT. Amino acid sequence: CASSEMGGQGSSPLHF.

This chain connects TRBV7-2 to TRBJ2-3; D unresolved. V was trimmed by 4 bases and J by 2 bases, leaving 7 bases between them. From germline, CDR1 is SGHTA and CDR2 FQGNSA. This CDR3 spans 13 amino acids. Here the CDR3 reads CASSSTYTDTQYF. For the CDR3, the DNA is TGTGCCAGCAGCTCAACCTACACAGATACGCAGTATTTT.

V gene TRBV11-2 combines with J gene TRBJ1-1, with 9 bases aligning to TRBD1. This CDR3 is built from 16 residues. CDR1 SGHAT and CDR2 FQNNGV come from the germline V gene. V shed 5 bases, J shed 5 bases, and the junction held 12 bases outside the gene matches. CDR3 amino acids: CASSPLTGGFGTEAFF. CDR3 nucleotide sequence: TGTGCCAGCAGCCCCCTCACAGGGGGCTTTGGTACTGAAGCTTTCTTT. The entire variable domain, with the rest obtained from reference TRBV11-2 and TRBJ1-1, is as follows: EAGVAQSPRYKIIEKRQSVAFWCNPISGHATLYWYQQILGQGPKLLIQFQNNGVVDDSQLPKDRFSAERLKGVDSTLKIQPAKLEDSAVYLCASSPLTGGFGTEAFFGQGTRLTVV.

The chain links TRBV6-5 to TRBJ2-1; TRBD1 might be the D (6 bases). The CDR3 contains 13 residues. Germline V gene lookup returns CDR1 MNHEY and CDR2 SVGAGI. The V end was cut by 10 bases, the J end by 8 bases, with 18 bases between. In nucleotides, the CDR3 is TGTGCCACCACTGGTCTGACAGGCGATGAGCAGTTCTTC. This encodes CATTGLTGDEQFF.

V is TRBV7-2 and J is TRBJ1-5; unclear D gene. Between the trimmed V and J ends, which lost 1 base and 9 bases, there was a span of 10 bases. Germline V gene lookup returns CDR1 SGHTA and CDR2 FQGNSA. The CDR3 totals 13 residues. This chain's CDR3 is CASSLGPGGPQHF. CDR3 DNA: TGTGCCAGCAGCTTAGGCCCGGGAGGGCCCCAGCATTTT.

This chain links TRBV6-6 with TRBJ2-1, with D maybe TRBD2 (5 bases). This CDR3 contains 14 residues. The germline V and J ends were trimmed by 7 bases and 9 bases, with 19 bases remaining between them. From germline, CDR1 is MNHNY and CDR2 SVGAGI (reference sequence). The CDR3 loop is CASILATGYPEQFF. The CDR3 nucleotides read TGTGCCAGCATTCTTGCTACGGGGTACCCTGAGCAGTTCTTC.

The chain uses TRBV4-1 and TRBJ1-1, with D tentatively TRBD1 (5 bases). The CDR3 consists of 16 residues. V shed 3 bases and J shed 1 base, with 15 bases lying between them. CDR1 is MGHRA, CDR2 YSYEKL, per germline. The CDR3 here is CASSHKNGGGNTEAFF. The CDR3 bases are TGCGCCAGCAGCCACAAGAATGGGGGGGGGAACACTGAAGCTTTCTTT.

This clone has just a few counts. This chain joins TRBV7-2 and TRBJ2-3; 7 positions match TRBD2. Losses at the gene ends were 4 bases for V and 2 bases for J; bases not matched to a gene: 6. Germline assignment: CDR1 SGHTA and CDR2 FQGNSA. The CDR3 is 15 residues long. The CDR3 is CASSYQAGITDTQYF. CDR3 coding DNA: TGTGCCAGCAGCTACCAAGCGGGGATCACAGATACGCAGTATTTT.

The rearrangement uses TRBV9 and TRBJ2-7, with D unresolved. The germline CDR1 and CDR2 sequences are SGDLS and YYNGEE. CDR3 size: 14 residues. V was clipped by 0 bases and J by 2 bases, with 9 bases between them. CDR3 nucleotides: TGTGCCAGCAGCGTAGATGGCAGAACCTACGAGCAGTACTTC. Translating gives CASSVDGRTYEQYF. Full variable domain (remainder filled in from reference TRBV9 and TRBJ2-7): DSGVTQTPKHLITATGQRVTLRCSPRSGDLSVYWYQQSLDQGLQFLIQYYNGEERAKGNILERFSAQQFPDLHSELNLSSLELGDSALYFCASSVDGRTYEQYFGPGTRLTVT.

This chain connects TRBV4-1 to TRBJ1-4; TRBD1 aligns across 8 bases. The CDR3 contains 15 residues. CDR1 and CDR2 from the germline V gene are MGHRA and YSYEKL. J was trimmed by 8 bases and V by 0 bases; bases with no gene match: 5. Here the CDR3 reads CASSQEATGGEKLFF. In DNA form, the CDR3 reads TGCGCCAGCAGCCAAGAGGCAACAGGGGGAGAAAAACTGTTTTTT.

This clone came up once. The V and J genes are TRBV27 and TRBJ1-6; D unclear. The ends were cut back, 3 bases at V and 6 bases at J, with 15 bases in the middle. CDR1 is MNHEY, CDR2 SMNVEV, per germline (reference sequence). This CDR3 has 16 residues. The CDR3 spells CASSFSRDSTNSPLHF. The CDR3 bases are TGTGCCAGCAGTTTTAGCCGGGATTCCACTAATTCACCCCTCCACTTT.

The chain links TRBV18 to TRBJ1-1, with D perhaps matching TRBD1 (6 bases). The germline V gene encodes CDR1 KGHSH and CDR2 LQKENI. This CDR3 is built from 14 residues. V lost 6 bases and J lost 4, with 15 bases in between. CDR3 in DNA: TGTGCCAGCTCCCCGAACAGGGCGGCCACTGAAGCTTTCTTT. This translates into CASSPNRAATEAFF.

The J gene is TRBJ2-3, the V gene TRBV27; 8 bases agree with TRBD2. Trimming took 5 bases from V and 6 from J; bases not matched to a gene: 7. The CDR3 loop spans 14 amino acids. Germline-derived CDR1 and CDR2 are MNHEY and SMNVEV (reference sequence). DNA of the CDR3: TGTGCCAGCAGTCCCTCGGGACTAGGTGATACGCAGTATTTT. This sequence encodes CASSPSGLGDTQYF.

This clone has a single count. This chain connects TRBV4-1 to TRBJ2-4; 10 nucleotides match TRBD1. This CDR3 contains 15 residues. Looked up from germline, CDR1 is MGHRA and CDR2 is YSYEKL. V shed 1 base and J 5 bases; nucleotides not matched to a gene: 2. CDR3 sequence reads: CASSQVGTGENIQYF. CDR3 nucleotides: TGCGCCAGCAGCCAAGTCGGGACAGGGGAAAACATTCAGTACTTC.

The V gene is TRBV7-2, the J gene TRBJ1-1; TRBD1 agrees at 7 bases. Unmatched junction bases numbered 7, after V lost 5 bases and J lost 4 bases. This CDR3 is built from 14 residues. CDR1 SGHTA and CDR2 FQGNSA come from the germline V gene. CDR3 sequence reads: CASSANRGGTEAFF. CDR3 nucleotides: TGTGCCAGCAGCGCCAACAGGGGTGGCACTGAAGCTTTCTTT.

The sample holds one count of this clone. The rearrangement uses TRBV7-3 and TRBJ2-7; 8 bases are a match to TRBD1. The CDR3 is 14 residues long. Trimming at V came to 0 bases and at J to 3 bases, leaving 1 base not matched to a gene. From germline, CDR1 is SGHTA and CDR2 FQGTGA. The DNA for the CDR3 is TGTGCCAGCAGCTTAACGGGACAGGACTACGAGCAGTACTTC. This gives the protein CASSLTGQDYEQYF.

This clone showed up just a few times. The chain joins TRBV30 to TRBJ2-2; D gene uncertain. This CDR3 has 16 residues. With 5 bases removed from V and 0 bases from J, the gap between germline ends came to 16 bases. Germline CDR1 GTSNPN, CDR2 SVGIG (reference sequence). CDR3 nucleotides: TGTGCCTGGGTACCTCATGACATCGCGAACACCGGGGAGCTGTTTTTT. Amino acid sequence: CAWVPHDIANTGELFF.

This clone is a singleton in its sample. The V call is TRBV19, the J call TRBJ1-5; 8 nucleotides align to TRBD1. This CDR3 is 13 amino acids long. Germline V lookup: CDR1 LNHDA, CDR2 SQIVND (reference sequence). The V gene end was trimmed by 7 bases and the J gene end by 4 bases; junction bases not matched to a gene: 3. CDR3 nucleotide sequence: TGTGCCAGTACCCGACAGGGGAATCAGCCCCAGCATTTT. It yields the protein CASTRQGNQPQHF.

This chain joins TRBV18 and TRBJ2-1; no clear D. The V end was cut by 4 bases, the J end by 7 bases, with 5 bases between. This CDR3 comprises 11 residues. Germline assignment: CDR1 KGHSH and CDR2 LQKENI. CDR3 nucleotide sequence: TGTGCCAGCTCACTCCTTAATGAGCAGTTCTTC. This codes for CASSLLNEQFF.

The table lists this clone with a few counts. The chain's CDR3 is CSALPPEGSSEAYGYTF. CDR3 in DNA: TGCAGCGCCCTCCCCCCGGAGGGATCCAGTGAAGCCTATGGCTACACCTTC. The chain employs TRBV29-1 and TRBJ1-2; D is ambiguous. The CDR3 covers 17 residues. Trimming cost V 7 bases and J 4 bases, with 28 bases left between them. From germline, CDR1 is SQVTM and CDR2 ANQGSEA.

J is TRBJ2-5 and V is TRBV27; 10 nucleotides agree with TRBD2. The CDR3 sequence is 16 residues long. J lost 2 bases, V lost 0 bases, and 3 bases had no gene match. Germline lookup yields CDR1 MNHEY and CDR2 SMNVEV (reference sequence). The CDR3 coding sequence is TGTGCCAGCAGTTTATCGCTAGCGGGAGCTCAAGAGACCCAGTACTTC. Translation gives CASSLSLAGAQETQYF.

The chain carries TRBV9 and TRBJ2-2, with 10 bases matching TRBD1. Germline values: CDR1 SGDLS, CDR2 YYNGEE. V dropped 4 bases and J dropped 3; count of bases not matched to a gene: 3. CDR3 length: 15 residues. CDR3: CASSPGTGDTGELFF. CDR3 sequence (DNA): TGTGCCAGCAGCCCCGGGACAGGGGACACCGGGGAGCTGTTTTTT.

This chain joins TRBV5-1 and TRBJ1-3; 7 positions match TRBD1. Germline CDR1 and CDR2: SGHRS and YFSETQ. The V segment lost 5 bases and the J segment 0 bases; nucleotides outside the gene matches: 5. The CDR3 is 15 residues long. The CDR3 DNA follows: TGCGCCAGCAGGAGGACAGGAGACTCTGGAAACACCATATATTTT. Protein: CASRRTGDSGNTIYF.

The V call is TRBV7-2, the J call TRBJ1-2; D unclear. The germline V and J ends were trimmed by 0 bases and 0 bases, with 8 bases remaining between them. Germline V lookup: CDR1 SGHTA, CDR2 FQGNSA. The CDR3 loop spans 15 amino acids. As DNA, the CDR3 is TGTGCCAGCAGCTTAGCCTGGGCAGCTAACTATGGCTACACCTTC. This translates into CASSLAWAANYGYTF.

The table lists this clone with a few counts. This chain connects TRBV28 to TRBJ1-4; 8 nucleotides align to TRBD1. The CDR3 runs 15 residues. The V gene's germline CDR1 is MDHEN and CDR2 SYDVKM. The V segment lost 6 bases and the J segment 0 bases; nucleotides outside the gene matches: 3. The CDR3 DNA sequence: TGTGCCAGCAGCTTGACAGGGGCAACTAATGAAAAACTGTTTTTT. Translation: CASSLTGATNEKLFF.